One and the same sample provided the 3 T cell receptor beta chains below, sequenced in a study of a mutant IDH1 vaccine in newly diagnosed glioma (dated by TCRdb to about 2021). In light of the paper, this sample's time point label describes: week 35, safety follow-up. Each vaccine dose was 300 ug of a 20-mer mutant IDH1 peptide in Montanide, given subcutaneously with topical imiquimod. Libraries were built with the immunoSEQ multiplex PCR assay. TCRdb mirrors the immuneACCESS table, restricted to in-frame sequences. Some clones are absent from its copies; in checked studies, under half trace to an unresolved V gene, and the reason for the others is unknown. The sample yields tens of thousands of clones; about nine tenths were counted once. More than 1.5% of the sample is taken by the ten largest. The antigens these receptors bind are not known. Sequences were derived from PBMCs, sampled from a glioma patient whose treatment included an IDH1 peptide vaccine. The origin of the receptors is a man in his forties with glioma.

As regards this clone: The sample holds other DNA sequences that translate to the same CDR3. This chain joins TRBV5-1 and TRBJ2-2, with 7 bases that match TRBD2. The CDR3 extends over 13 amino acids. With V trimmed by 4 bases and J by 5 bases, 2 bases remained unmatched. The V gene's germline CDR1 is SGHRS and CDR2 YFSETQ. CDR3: CASSPGGTGELFF. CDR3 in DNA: TGCGCCAGCAGCCCCGGGGGGACCGGGGAGCTGTTTTTT.

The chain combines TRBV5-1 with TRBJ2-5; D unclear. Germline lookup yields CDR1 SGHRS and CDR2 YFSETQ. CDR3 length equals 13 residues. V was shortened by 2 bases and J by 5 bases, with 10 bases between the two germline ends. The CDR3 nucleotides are TGCGCCAGCAGCTTCACATTGGGGGAGACCCAGTACTTC. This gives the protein CASSFTLGETQYF.

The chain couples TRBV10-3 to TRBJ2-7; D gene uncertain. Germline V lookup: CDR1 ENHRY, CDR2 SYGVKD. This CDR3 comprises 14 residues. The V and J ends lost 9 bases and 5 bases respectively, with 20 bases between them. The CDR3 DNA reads TGTGCCATTGACAAGGATCCATCTCGGGACGAGCAGTACTTC. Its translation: CAIDKDPSRDEQYF.